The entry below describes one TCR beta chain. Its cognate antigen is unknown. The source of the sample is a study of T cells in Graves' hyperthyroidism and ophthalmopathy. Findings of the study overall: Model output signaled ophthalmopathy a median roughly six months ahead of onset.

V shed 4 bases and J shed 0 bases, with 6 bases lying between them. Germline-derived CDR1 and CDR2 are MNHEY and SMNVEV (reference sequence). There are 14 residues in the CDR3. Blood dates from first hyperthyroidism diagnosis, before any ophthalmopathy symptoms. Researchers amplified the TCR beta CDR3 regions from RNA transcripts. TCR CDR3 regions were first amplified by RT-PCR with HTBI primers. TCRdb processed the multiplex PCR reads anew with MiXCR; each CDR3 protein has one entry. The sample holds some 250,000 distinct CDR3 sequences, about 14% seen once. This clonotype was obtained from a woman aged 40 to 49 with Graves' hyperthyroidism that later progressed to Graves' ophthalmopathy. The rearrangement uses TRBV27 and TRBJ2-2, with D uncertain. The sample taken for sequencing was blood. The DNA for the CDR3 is TGTGCCAGCAGTTATTACGCGAACACCGGGGAGCTGTTTTTT. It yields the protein CASSYYANTGELFF.